The rows below give T cell receptor beta chains drawn from one sample of a study of blood T cells in healthy people across ages. TCRdb called the 5' RACE reads again in MiXCR, with one record for every CDR3 protein. The data contain about 930,000 distinct CDR3 sequences, 25% to 30% of them singletons. These data were also reused for a study on T cells of mothers and their children.

Sequencing was performed on blood. All receptors come from a woman aged 40 to 49 in good health. Both conserved end residues are part of each CDR3. Fields, in order: J gene, V gene, CDR3 protein.

j_gene: .; v_gene: TRBV9; CDR3aa: CASSVATTGYNEQYF
j_gene: TRBJ2-3; v_gene: TRBV6-4; CDR3aa: CANSETPGDTQYF
j_gene: TRBJ1-1; v_gene: TRBV7-2; CDR3aa: CASSLAPLNTEAFF
j_gene: TRBJ2-5; v_gene: TRBV24-1; CDR3aa: CATSDSGLALETQYF
j_gene: TRBJ2-7; v_gene: TRBV9; CDR3aa: CASSVGFQGASYEQYF
j_gene: TRBJ1-2; v_gene: TRBV20-1; CDR3aa: CSTRVLGVESARRGYTF
j_gene: TRBJ2-5; v_gene: TRBV28; CDR3aa: CASRPAGGQVETQYF
j_gene: TRBJ2-5; v_gene: TRBV7-2; CDR3aa: CASSWEGGDANPGETQYF
j_gene: TRBJ2-4; v_gene: TRBV7-9; CDR3aa: CASSLASGVYNEQYF
j_gene: TRBJ2-7; v_gene: TRBV10-3; CDR3aa: CAISEGPVYEQYF
j_gene: TRBJ1-6; v_gene: TRBV28; CDR3aa: CASRGSTSQRVNSPLHF
j_gene: TRBJ1-1; v_gene: TRBV18; CDR3aa: CASSADSYIEAFF
j_gene: TRBJ1-1; v_gene: TRBV14; CDR3aa: CASSRPRWTEAFF
j_gene: TRBJ1-4; v_gene: TRBV7-9; CDR3aa: CASSGRNSTNEKLFF
j_gene: TRBJ2-7; v_gene: TRBV6-2/TRBV6-3; CDR3aa: CASSTPGLAIPYEQYF
j_gene: .; v_gene: TRBV7-8; CDR3aa: CASSLNGQSQETQYF
j_gene: TRBJ2-7; v_gene: TRBV25-1; CDR3aa: CASSESGRRYEQYF
j_gene: TRBJ2-1; v_gene: TRBV5-1; CDR3aa: CASSVGTSTNEQCF
j_gene: TRBJ1-2; v_gene: TRBV5-1; CDR3aa: CASSLEGQSVVGYTF
j_gene: TRBJ1-4; v_gene: TRBV28; CDR3aa: CASSPMSDNEKLFF
j_gene: TRBJ1-2; v_gene: TRBV29-1; CDR3aa: CSVERRAGGASGYTF
j_gene: TRBJ1-1; v_gene: TRBV10-3; CDR3aa: CAISESGTEAFF
j_gene: TRBJ2-7; v_gene: TRBV5-1; CDR3aa: CAGSAGTGDTYEQYF
j_gene: TRBJ1-2; v_gene: TRBV11-2; CDR3aa: CASSLELGPLNHGYTF
j_gene: TRBJ1-2; v_gene: TRBV12-3/TRBV12-4; CDR3aa: CASKFAGTGRGYTF
j_gene: TRBJ2-3; v_gene: TRBV9; CDR3aa: CASSVGTRYTDTQYF
j_gene: TRBJ1-2; v_gene: TRBV7-8; CDR3aa: CASSSRGRITNNYGYTF
j_gene: TRBJ1-2; v_gene: TRBV9; CDR3aa: CASSGPYNDYTF
j_gene: TRBJ1-6; v_gene: TRBV5-1; CDR3aa: CASSFYGGGRGNSPLHF
j_gene: TRBJ2-7; v_gene: TRBV5-1; CDR3aa: CASRTGTGPSGQYF
j_gene: TRBJ1-2; v_gene: TRBV28; CDR3aa: CASSSARHRLSNYGYTF
j_gene: TRBJ1-1; v_gene: TRBV3-1; CDR3aa: CASSRNTGNTEAFF
j_gene: TRBJ2-3; v_gene: TRBV6-5; CDR3aa: CASSVRGSTDTQYF
j_gene: TRBJ2-5; v_gene: TRBV7-2; CDR3aa: CASSLSVNQETQYF
j_gene: TRBJ1-1; v_gene: TRBV28; CDR3aa: CASRFKDRGNTEAFF
j_gene: TRBJ1-2; v_gene: TRBV12-3/TRBV12-4; CDR3aa: CASSGGENYGYTF
j_gene: TRBJ2-1; v_gene: TRBV19; CDR3aa: CATRDTLSYNEQFF
j_gene: TRBJ1-2; v_gene: TRBV28; CDR3aa: CASSLRGAGYTF
j_gene: TRBJ2-5; v_gene: TRBV7-6; CDR3aa: CASRVDGGLQETQYF
j_gene: TRBJ1-1; v_gene: TRBV7-3; CDR3aa: CASSLTEQGINTEAFF
j_gene: TRBJ2-1; v_gene: TRBV20-1; CDR3aa: CSARRVSLGETQFF
j_gene: TRBJ2-1; v_gene: TRBV18; CDR3aa: CASSSYRGNEQFF